Listed here are 24 T cell receptor beta chains from one sample, sequenced in a study of T cell responses to AZD1222 COVID-19 vaccine. TCRdb's copy holds only in-frame clones and misses some; the assay was immunoSEQ multiplex PCR. The sample contains 150,000 or so clones, about nine tenths of which appear only once. The material sequenced was peripheral blood, taken on day 0 of AZD1222 vaccination. The receptors here all came from an adult in good health.

This sequence joins TRBV7-3 and TRBJ2-5; unclear D gene. Germline V lookup: CDR1 SGHTA, CDR2 FQGTGA. The CDR3 loop spans 13 amino acids. The V and J ends lost 5 bases and 2 bases respectively, with 9 bases between them. This CDR3 is CASSPTGQETQYF. The CDR3 DNA is TGTGCCAGCAGCCCTACTGGACAAGAGACCCAGTACTTC.

V and J are TRBV9 and TRBJ1-1; unclear D gene. From germline, CDR1 is SGDLS and CDR2 YYNGEE. Deletions cut 3 bases from V and 5 bases from J, with 14 bases between. The CDR3 has 14 residues. CDR3 region: CASSAVAGRTEAFF. CDR3 DNA sequence: TGTGCCAGCAGCGCCGTCGCGGGAAGGACTGAAGCTTTCTTT.

The chain has TRBV4-3 and TRBJ1-5; D is unresolved. Germline V gives CDR1 LGHNA, CDR2 YSLEER. This CDR3 spans 15 amino acids. The V end lost 7 bases, the J end lost 0 bases, and 13 bases lay between the germline ends. The CDR3 DNA sequence: TGCGCCAGCAAAAGTCAGGCTTATAGCAATCAGCCCCAGCATTTT. Translation gives CASKSQAYSNQPQHF.

The CDR3 protein is CASSLAGLYGYTF. CDR3 coding DNA: TGTGCCAGTAGTCTGGCGGGACTCTATGGCTACACCTTC. The gene calls are TRBV19 and TRBJ1-2, with a possible D match to TRBD1 (5 bases). Germline V gene lookup returns CDR1 LNHDA and CDR2 SQIVND (reference sequence). With 5 bases removed from V and 4 bases from J, the gap between germline ends came to 11 bases. The CDR3 is 13 amino acids.

V is TRBV4-3 and J is TRBJ1-2; no clear D. There are 14 residues in the CDR3. Trimming stripped 1 base from V and 4 bases from J, with 10 bases between. Germline CDR1 and CDR2: LGHNA and YSLEER. CDR3 amino acids: CASSQGLSSYGYTF. The CDR3 DNA sequence: TGCGCCAGCAGCCAAGGGTTAAGCTCCTATGGCTACACCTTC.

The genes are TRBV2 and TRBJ1-5, with TRBD1 matching 10 bases. Germline V gene sequence: CDR1 SNHLY, CDR2 FYNNEI. The J segment lost 4 bases and the V segment lost 4 bases, leaving 4 bases of the junction unmatched. This CDR3 has 15 residues. The CDR3 nucleotides are TGTGCCAGCAGTGCCGGGACAGGGGCGAATCAGCCCCAGCATTTT. It yields the protein CASSAGTGANQPQHF.

This clone was detected only once. The genes are TRBV7-9 and TRBJ2-5; 7 nucleotides agree with TRBD1. The CDR3 loop spans 15 amino acids. Trimming cost V 0 bases and J 4 bases; bases outside gene matches: 5. Germline CDR1 and CDR2: SEHNR and FQNEAQ (reference sequence). The CDR3 DNA reads TGTGCCAGCAGCTTAGCGACAGGGACATTAGAGACCCAGTACTTC. Its translation is CASSLATGTLETQYF.

V is TRBV24-1 and J is TRBJ2-1; 11 bases align to TRBD2. Germline CDR1 reads KGHDR; CDR2 reads SFDVKD. J was trimmed by 8 bases and V by 3 bases; bases with no gene match: 11. The CDR3 runs 17 residues. CDR3 loop: CATSDPALAGGGDEQFF. DNA of the CDR3: TGTGCCACCAGTGATCCGGCCCTAGCGGGAGGTGGCGATGAGCAGTTCTTC.

The rearrangement uses TRBV7-9 and TRBJ1-1; 7 bases are a match to TRBD1. J gave up 6 bases and V 5 bases, and 9 bases lay outside the gene matches. Per the germline V gene, CDR1 is SEHNR and CDR2 is FQNEAQ (reference sequence). The CDR3 totals 14 residues. The CDR3 DNA follows: TGTGCCAGCAGCCAAAAGACAGGGCGGTCTGAAGCTTTCTTT. Amino acid sequence: CASSQKTGRSEAFF.

V is TRBV9 and J is TRBJ1-2; 7 nucleotides match TRBD1. CDR1 is SGDLS and CDR2 is YYNGEE in the germline V gene. This CDR3 contains 17 residues. V dropped 4 bases and J dropped 4; count of bases not matched to a gene: 16. DNA of the CDR3: TGTGCCAGCAGCCCCACCCTTACAGGGGCCCCAGGCTATGGCTACACCTTC. This translates into CASSPTLTGAPGYGYTF.

This chain links TRBV28 with TRBJ1-1; D remains ambiguous. Germline V gives CDR1 MDHEN, CDR2 SYDVKM. Trimming left V 2 bases short and J 7 bases short, with 14 bases between. The CDR3 sequence is 14 residues long. As DNA, the CDR3 is TGTGCCAGCAGTTTACGATTCGGGTTTGGTGAAGCTTTCTTT. This gives the protein CASSLRFGFGEAFF.

The chain uses TRBV12-3 or TRBV12-4 and TRBJ1-1, with no clear D. The CDR3 spans 11 residues. Trimming took off 6 bases at V and 8 bases at J, with 10 bases between the two ends. CDR3 sequence reads: CASRYRREAFF. Written as DNA, the CDR3 is TGTGCCAGCAGATATCGGCGAGAAGCTTTCTTT.

The genes are TRBV7-7 and TRBJ2-5; D is ambiguous. Trimming shortened V by 2 bases and J by 5 bases, and 18 bases separated the two germline ends. The length of the CDR3 is 16 residues. The germline CDR1 and CDR2 sequences are SSHAT and FNYEAQ (reference sequence). CDR3 DNA: TGTGCCAGCAGCTTAAGGGCCGGACGGCTGGGGGAGACCCAGTACTTC. Protein: CASSLRAGRLGETQYF.

The chain employs TRBV15 and TRBJ2-7, with D perhaps TRBD2 (6 bases). V shed 0 bases and J shed 7 bases, with 10 bases lying between them. From germline, CDR1 is LNHNV and CDR2 YYDKDF (reference sequence). The CDR3 loop spans 13 amino acids. The CDR3 loop reads CATSRDRRGEQYF. The CDR3 DNA is TGTGCCACCAGCAGAGATCGTCGGGGGGAGCAGTACTTC.

The V gene is TRBV9, the J gene TRBJ1-6; D is unclear. The CDR3 totals 15 residues. Between the trimmed V and J ends, which lost 2 bases and 0 bases, there was a span of 6 bases. Per the germline V gene, CDR1 is SGDLS and CDR2 is YYNGEE. CDR3 nucleotides: TGTGCCAGCAGCGTGGACCACTCCTATAATTCACCCCTCCACTTT. Protein product: CASSVDHSYNSPLHF.

The chain is built from TRBV5-1 and TRBJ1-1; D is undetermined. The germline V and J ends were trimmed by 2 bases and 1 base, with 6 bases remaining between them. Germline CDR1 SGHRS, CDR2 YFSETQ. This CDR3 region has 13 residues. CDR3 coding DNA: TGCGCCAGCAGCTTAAATCAGAACACTGAAGCTTTCTTT. Protein product: CASSLNQNTEAFF.

The genes are TRBV11-2 and TRBJ2-1; 9 nucleotides match TRBD2. V gave up 5 bases and J gave up 7 bases; unmatched junction bases: 15. The CDR3 loop spans 17 amino acids. CDR1 and CDR2 from the germline V gene are SGHAT and FQNNGV. CDR3 in DNA: TGTGCCAGCAGCCCGAGATGGCGGGAGGGCCAGGGGAATGAGCAGTTCTTC. It yields the protein CASSPRWREGQGNEQFF.

The V call is TRBV5-1, the J call TRBJ2-1, with 9 bases that match TRBD2. Germline V gene lookup returns CDR1 SGHRS and CDR2 YFSETQ. The CDR3 is made up of 15 amino acids. V dropped 0 bases and J dropped 7; count of bases not matched to a gene: 5. The CDR3 reads CASSLAPSGVNEQFF. DNA of the CDR3: TGCGCCAGCAGCTTGGCCCCTAGCGGGGTGAATGAGCAGTTCTTC.

CDR3 sequence: CASSQDQGLAGYNEQFF. The CDR3 nucleotides read TGCGCCAGCAGCCAAGATCAAGGACTAGCGGGGTACAATGAGCAGTTCTTC. V gene TRBV4-3 combines with J gene TRBJ2-1, with 12 bases fitting TRBD2. The germline V gene has CDR1 LGHNA and CDR2 YSLEER. V gave up 0 bases and J gave up 4 bases; unmatched junction bases: 4. The CDR3 is 17 amino acids.

V and J are TRBV9 and TRBJ1-1; 7 nucleotides align to TRBD1. The CDR3 sequence is 17 residues long. The V segment lost 3 bases and the J segment 6 bases; nucleotides outside the gene matches: 17. Per the germline V gene, CDR1 is SGDLS and CDR2 is YYNGEE. CDR3 region: CASSAPLDRAVGAEAFF. In nucleotides, the CDR3 is TGTGCCAGCAGCGCTCCTTTAGACAGGGCGGTTGGCGCTGAAGCTTTCTTT.

The chain recombines TRBV4-2 with TRBJ2-6; either TRBD1 or TRBD2 may fit D (7 bases each). CDR3 length: 19 amino acids. The V gene lost 0 bases and the J gene lost 0 bases, with 15 bases spanning the gap. Germline assignment: CDR1 LGHNA and CDR2 YNFKEQ. The CDR3 bases are TGTGCCAGCAGCCAAGAGCAGGGGGGGATTACCTCTGGGGCCAACGTCCTGACTTTC. Amino acid sequence: CASSQEQGGITSGANVLTF.

This CDR3 is CASSPSGRALYNEQFF. The CDR3 DNA follows: TGTGCCAGCTCACCGAGCGGGAGGGCCCTCTACAATGAGCAGTTCTTC. The chain combines TRBV18 with TRBJ2-1; 10 bases are a match to TRBD2. The CDR3 sequence is 16 residues long. The J segment lost 3 bases and the V segment lost 3 bases, leaving 5 bases of the junction unmatched. Germline V gives CDR1 KGHSH, CDR2 LQKENI.

This rearrangement joins TRBV6-5 to TRBJ1-5; 7 bases match TRBD1. Germline V gene lookup returns CDR1 MNHEY and CDR2 SVGAGI. Losses at the gene ends were 2 bases for V and 7 bases for J; bases not matched to a gene: 5. CDR3 length equals 14 residues. This CDR3 reads CASSYDRVFQPQHF. In DNA form, the CDR3 reads TGTGCCAGCAGTTACGACAGGGTGTTCCAGCCCCAGCATTTT.

J is TRBJ1-2 and V is TRBV7-2, with 9 bases matching TRBD1. This CDR3 spans 16 amino acids. J lost 7 bases, V lost 1 base, and 10 bases had no gene match. From germline, CDR1 is SGHTA and CDR2 FQGNSA. Written as DNA, the CDR3 is TGTGCCAGCAGCTTAGGACCCGGGACAGGGTTCCGTGGCTACACCTTC. This gives the protein CASSLGPGTGFRGYTF.